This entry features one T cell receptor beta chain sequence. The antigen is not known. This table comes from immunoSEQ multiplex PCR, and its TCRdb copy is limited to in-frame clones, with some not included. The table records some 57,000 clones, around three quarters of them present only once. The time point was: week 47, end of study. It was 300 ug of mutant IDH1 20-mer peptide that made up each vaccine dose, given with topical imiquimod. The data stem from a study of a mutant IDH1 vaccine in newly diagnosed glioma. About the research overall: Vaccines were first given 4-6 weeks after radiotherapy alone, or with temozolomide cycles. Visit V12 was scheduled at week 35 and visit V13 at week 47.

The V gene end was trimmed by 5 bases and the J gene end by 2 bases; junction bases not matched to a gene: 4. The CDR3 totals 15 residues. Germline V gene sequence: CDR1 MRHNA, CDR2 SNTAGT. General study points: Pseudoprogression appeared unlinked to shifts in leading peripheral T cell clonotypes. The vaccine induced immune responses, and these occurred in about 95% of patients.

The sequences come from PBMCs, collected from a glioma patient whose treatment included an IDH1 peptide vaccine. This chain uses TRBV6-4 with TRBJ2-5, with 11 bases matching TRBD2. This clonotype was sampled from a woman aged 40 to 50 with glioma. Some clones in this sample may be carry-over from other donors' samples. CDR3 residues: CASSLLAGDQETQYF. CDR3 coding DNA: TGTGCCAGCAGTCTACTAGCGGGGGATCAAGAGACCCAGTACTTC.